This T cell receptor (beta chain) was captured by sequencing in a study of blood T cell repertoires in COVID-19. At the level of the study: Samples representing acute and convalescent COVID-19 were sourced from the United States, Italy and Spain. T cells, B-cell-depleted T cells, or PBMCs provided the cDNA or gDNA that served as material.

The CDR3 spans 17 residues. Between the trimmed V and J ends, which lost 2 bases and 0 bases, there was a span of 15 bases. Germline CDR1 SGHRS, CDR2 YFSETQ. Original data processing: Estimates of nucleated cell counts were drawn from the amplification of reference gene primers. Produced via immunoSEQ multiplex PCR; TCRdb's table is partial and in-frame only. That table furnishes V, J and clone size, whereas the DNA furnished D and trimming. The data contain roughly 69,000 clones, around 89% of them singletons. The sample consisted of peripheral blood. The receptor's source is a man aged 50-59 years with acute or convalescent COVID-19. V and J are TRBV5-1 and TRBJ2-1; possible D gene TRBD2, 6 bases. The CDR3 sequence: CASSLGLGRRSYNEQFF. DNA of the CDR3: TGCGCCAGCAGCTTAGGGTTGGGGAGGCGCTCCTACAATGAGCAGTTCTTC.